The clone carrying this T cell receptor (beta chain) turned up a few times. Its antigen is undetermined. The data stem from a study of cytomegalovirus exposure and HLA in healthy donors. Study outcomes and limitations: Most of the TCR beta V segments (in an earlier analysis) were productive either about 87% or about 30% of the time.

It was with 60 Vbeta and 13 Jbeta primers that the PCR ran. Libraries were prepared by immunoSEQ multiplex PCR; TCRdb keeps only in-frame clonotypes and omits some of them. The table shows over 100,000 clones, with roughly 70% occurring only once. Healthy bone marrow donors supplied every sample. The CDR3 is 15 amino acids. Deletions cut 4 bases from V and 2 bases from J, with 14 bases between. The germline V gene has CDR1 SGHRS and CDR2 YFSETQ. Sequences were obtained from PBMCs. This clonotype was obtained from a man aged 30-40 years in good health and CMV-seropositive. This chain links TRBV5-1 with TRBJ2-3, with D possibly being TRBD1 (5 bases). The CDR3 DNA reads TGCGCCAGCAGCCCGATGGGGCAGCCCACAGATACGCAGTATTTT. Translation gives CASSPMGQPTDTQYF.